The next 19 T cell receptor beta chains were all read from a single sample in a study of memory B cells and T cells in multiple sclerosis. TCRdb keeps only in-frame clones here, not all; method: immunoSEQ multiplex PCR. The profile shows 46,000 or so clones, approximately 80% of them singletons. CFSE-dim autoproliferating and CFSE-high non-proliferating T cells from unstimulated culture were sequenced separately. Replicate wells were pooled after approximately seven days of stimulus-free culture of roughly 5x10^7 CFSE-labeled PBMCs. Their specific antigens are unknown. Input material: PBMCs from blood kept in culture. The receptors here all came from a human donor with multiple sclerosis.

The chain couples TRBV19 to TRBJ2-3; 8 bases fit TRBD1. This CDR3 is 16 amino acids long. Looked up from germline, CDR1 is LNHDA and CDR2 is SQIVND (reference sequence). The V and J ends lost 4 bases and 0 bases, in that order; junction bases with no gene match: 6. The CDR3 DNA follows: TGTGCCAGTAGTACCCGGACAGGGTGGAGCACAGATACGCAGTATTTT. Protein product: CASSTRTGWSTDTQYF.

The V call is TRBV6-5, the J call TRBJ1-5; no clear D. Trimming cost V 5 bases and J 6 bases, with 14 bases left between them. This CDR3 spans 14 amino acids. Germline CDR1 MNHEY, CDR2 SVGAGI. The CDR3 sequence: CASSDNPKGQPQHF. The CDR3 DNA is TGTGCCAGCAGTGATAATCCCAAGGGTCAGCCCCAGCATTTT.

The chain joins TRBV7-9 to TRBJ2-7; TRBD2 might be the D (6 bases). Germline assignment: CDR1 SEHNR and CDR2 FQNEAQ (reference sequence). The CDR3 contains 12 residues. With 5 bases removed from V and 5 bases from J, the gap between germline ends came to 10 bases. CDR3 DNA sequence: TGTGCCAGCAGCGCGGGGCGGGACGAGCAGTACTTC. Protein sequence: CASSAGRDEQYF.

The chain links TRBV19 to TRBJ2-3; D may match TRBD1 or TRBD2 (5 bases each). Trimming shortened V by 5 bases and J by 6 bases, and 12 bases separated the two germline ends. The CDR3 runs 13 residues. Germline V CDR1 and CDR2: LNHDA, SQIVND (reference sequence). This CDR3 is CASSPYGADTQYF. The DNA of the CDR3 is TGTGCCAGTAGTCCGTACGGGGCGGATACGCAGTATTTT.

The table lists this clone with a count of one. This CDR3 is CASSVESHKSYTDTQYF. CDR3 nucleotide sequence: TGTGCCAGCAGCGTAGAGTCTCACAAGTCCTACACAGATACGCAGTATTTT. The chain is built from TRBV9 and TRBJ2-3; no clear D gene. V was shortened by 0 bases and J by 2 bases, with 16 bases between the two germline ends. CDR1 is SGDLS, CDR2 YYNGEE, per germline. This CDR3 comprises 17 residues.

About this clone: Other DNA sequences within the sample encode an identical CDR3. This sequence joins TRBV4-1 and TRBJ1-6, with 8 bases identical to TRBD1. Germline lookup yields CDR1 MGHRA and CDR2 YSYEKL. The trim removed 3 bases at V and 7 bases at J, leaving 5 bases unmatched. The CDR3 has 15 amino acids. The CDR3 loop reads CASSQGDRTNSPLHF. DNA of the CDR3: TGCGCCAGCAGCCAGGGGGACAGGACCAATTCACCCCTCCACTTT.

The rearrangement uses TRBV10-2 and TRBJ1-1; 9 positions match TRBD1. The CDR3 runs 14 residues. The V gene end was trimmed by 6 bases and the J gene end by 5 bases; junction bases not matched to a gene: 7. Per the germline V gene, CDR1 is WSHSY and CDR2 is SAAADI. CDR3 coding DNA: TGCGCCAGCAGCTACAGGGGGCAAGGTACTGAAGCTTTCTTT. It yields the protein CASSYRGQGTEAFF.

V and J are TRBV6-6 and TRBJ1-4, with a weak D call TRBD1 (5 bases). This CDR3 has 14 amino acids. From germline, CDR1 is MNHNY and CDR2 SVGAGI (reference sequence). Trimming pared 6 bases from V and 7 bases from J, leaving 15 bases between. The CDR3 protein is CASRAGGGSEKLFF. DNA of the CDR3: TGTGCCAGCAGAGCCGGGGGGGGGAGTGAAAAACTGTTTTTT.

The chain combines TRBV10-2 with TRBJ1-3, with D perhaps matching TRBD1 (6 bases). The germline CDR1 and CDR2 sequences are WSHSY and SAAADI. The CDR3 covers 16 residues. V lost 3 bases, J lost 2 bases, and 14 bases lay in between. CDR3 amino acids: CASSDGLQGAGNTIYF. The CDR3 nucleotides are TGCGCCAGCAGTGATGGTTTACAGGGCGCTGGAAACACCATATATTTT.

This rearrangement joins TRBV27 to TRBJ2-7; 9 nucleotides align to TRBD1. Germline assignment: CDR1 MNHEY and CDR2 SMNVEV (reference sequence). This CDR3 region has 16 residues. With 7 bases clipped from V and 4 bases from J, the junction kept 14 bases outside the gene matches. CDR3 sequence (DNA): TGTGCCAGCAATCTAAGAGGGGACAGGGTGGGGTACGAGCAGTACTTC. Protein product: CASNLRGDRVGYEQYF.

V is TRBV7-7 and J is TRBJ2-1; tentatively, D is TRBD2 (5 bases). This CDR3 has 15 amino acids. The ends were cut back, 2 bases at V and 4 bases at J, with 12 bases in the middle. CDR1 is SSHAT and CDR2 is FNYEAQ in the germline V gene (reference sequence). The CDR3 is CASSLTRDWYNEQFF. The CDR3 DNA is TGTGCCAGCAGCTTAACGAGGGATTGGTACAATGAGCAGTTCTTC.

The chain recombines TRBV28 with TRBJ1-2; D unclear. The V gene's germline CDR1 is MDHEN and CDR2 SYDVKM. The CDR3 loop spans 12 amino acids. Between the trimmed V and J ends, which lost 1 base and 4 bases, there was a span of 4 bases. Written as DNA, the CDR3 is TGTGCCAGCAGTTTATTGGGCTATGGCTACACCTTC. It is translated as CASSLLGYGYTF.

The J gene is TRBJ1-3, the V gene TRBV7-6; 7 bases fit TRBD1. Germline-derived CDR1 and CDR2 are SGHVS and FNYEAQ. Trimming removed 5 bases from V and 2 bases from J; junction bases left unmatched: 3. This CDR3 spans 14 amino acids. The CDR3 here is CASSPGTAGNTIYF. In DNA, the CDR3 is TGTGCCAGCAGCCCCGGGACAGCTGGAAACACCATATATTTT.

The sample holds a few counts of this clone. The rearrangement joins TRBV5-1 to TRBJ2-3; 10 positions agree with TRBD2. Per the germline V gene, CDR1 is SGHRS and CDR2 is YFSETQ. Trimming took 5 bases from V and 1 from J; bases not matched to a gene: 13. The CDR3 contains 18 residues. CDR3 amino acids: CASRPTSGPRPGTDTQYF. The CDR3, as DNA: TGCGCCAGCAGACCGACTAGCGGGCCCCGGCCGGGCACAGATACGCAGTATTTT.

The rearrangement joins TRBV11-2 to TRBJ1-1; 9 bases align to TRBD1. Germline loops: CDR1 SGHAT, CDR2 FQNNGV. Trimming at V came to 4 bases and at J to 3 bases, leaving 6 bases not matched to a gene. The CDR3 covers 15 residues. For the CDR3, the DNA is TGTGCCAGCAGCTATTATTACAGGGGGCACACTGAAGCTTTCTTT. This gives the protein CASSYYYRGHTEAFF.

The CDR3 protein is CASSPPHGAREKLFF. The DNA of the CDR3 is TGTGCCAGCAGCCCCCCCCACGGAGCTCGGGAAAAACTGTTTTTT. V gene TRBV13 combines with J gene TRBJ1-4; D call uncertain. There are 15 residues in the CDR3. CDR1 is PRHDT, CDR2 FYEKMQ, per germline (reference sequence). Trimming removed 5 bases at V and 8 bases at J, with 18 bases between.

CDR3 nucleotide sequence: TGTGCCAGCAGCGTTAGCGCGGATTCCTACGAGCAGTACTTC. Protein: CASSVSADSYEQYF. The chain uses TRBV7-8 and TRBJ2-7; maybe TRBD2 (5 bases). The V and J ends lost 5 bases and 1 base respectively, with 12 bases between them. The CDR3 is made up of 14 amino acids. Looked up from germline, CDR1 is SGHVS and CDR2 is FQNEAQ.

V gene TRBV27 combines with J gene TRBJ1-1; D is perhaps TRBD1 (5 bases). This CDR3 is built from 14 residues. V was clipped by 3 bases and J by 1 base, with 9 bases between them. Germline assignment: CDR1 MNHEY and CDR2 SMNVEV (reference sequence). The CDR3 protein is CASSFGGPNTEAFF. The CDR3 DNA is TGTGCCAGCAGTTTCGGGGGTCCGAACACTGAAGCTTTCTTT.

This clone occurred a few times. The chain uses TRBV5-6 and TRBJ2-5; D not resolved. CDR1 SGHDT and CDR2 YYEEEE come from the germline V gene. The CDR3 consists of 14 residues. Trimming took off 5 bases at V and 1 base at J, with 12 bases between the two ends. CDR3 amino acids: CASSIPDGQETQYF. The CDR3 coding sequence is TGTGCCAGCAGTATACCGGACGGCCAAGAGACCCAGTACTTC.